This TCR beta chain was captured in a study of blood T cell repertoires in COVID-19. Study information: Sources were T cells, B-cell-depleted T cells, or PBMCs; the material itself was cDNA or gDNA.

Method: immunoSEQ multiplex PCR; TCRdb's copy keeps in-frame clones and lacks some. The sample carries approximately 180,000 clones, 80% to 90% recorded once. Sequenced sample: peripheral blood. The source is a man aged 60 to 75 with acute or convalescent COVID-19.

CDR3 coding DNA: TGTGCCAGCAGCTTACCGCGGCAGGGGGACAACGAGCAGTACTTC. It codes for CASSLPRQGDNEQYF. J is TRBJ2-7 and V is TRBV7-2; 7 bases agree with TRBD1. V lost 2 bases to trimming and J lost 5 bases; unmatched junction nucleotides: 9. This CDR3 spans 15 amino acids. Germline V lookup: CDR1 SGHTA, CDR2 FQGNSA.